Listed below are T cell receptor beta chains from one sample, sequenced in a study of graft-versus-host responses after intestinal transplantation. For these receptors, no antigen is known. Sequencing was performed with immunoSEQ multiplex PCR; in TCRdb, only in-frame clones are kept and a portion is missing. The table lists roughly 110,000 clones, roughly 87% of them singletons. The source material was unstimulated CD4+ T cells sorted from spleen or lymph node cells, sampled before transplant. Receptors were obtained from a human donor who was the organ donor for an intestinal transplant. The CDR3 runs from the conserved cysteine through the conserved F or W. A D gene is named only where the DNA matches it firmly. Rows give clone size only sometimes, using once, few, many, or a class for an expanded clone.

V: TRBV29-1; size: once; J: TRBJ1-1; D: TRBD1; CDR3: CSVGQVMNTEAFF; DNA: TGCAGCGTGGGACAGGTAATGAACACTGAAGCTTTCTTT
V: TRBV15; size: -; J: TRBJ2-5; D: -; CDR3: CATSRENTQTQYF; DNA: TGTGCCACCAGCAGAGAAAACACGCAGACCCAGTACTTC
V: TRBV7-2; size: -; J: TRBJ1-1; D: TRBD1; CDR3: CASRSSGQGFAEAFF; DNA: TGTGCCAGCCGTAGTAGTGGACAGGGGTTCGCTGAAGCTTTCTTT
V: TRBV6-5; size: -; J: TRBJ1-1; D: TRBD1; CDR3: CASSYTLQGVTEAFF; DNA: TGTGCCAGCAGTTACACTTTACAGGGGGTCACTGAAGCTTTCTTT
V: TRBV7-2; size: -; J: TRBJ2-2; D: -; CDR3: CASSFQPNTGELFF; DNA: TGTGCCAGCAGCTTCCAACCGAACACCGGGGAGCTGTTTTTT
V: TRBV4-3; size: -; J: TRBJ1-2; D: TRBD1; CDR3: CASSQVPGQANYGYTF; DNA: TGCGCCAGCAGCCAAGTACCCGGACAGGCGAACTATGGCTACACCTTC
V: TRBV11-3; size: few; J: TRBJ1-1; D: -; CDR3: CASSLRLGGRTTEAFF; DNA: TGTGCCAGCAGCTTAAGATTAGGGGGGCGTACCACTGAAGCTTTCTTT
V: TRBV27; size: -; J: TRBJ2-7; D: TRBD1; CDR3: CASSLSQTGVLPYEQYF; DNA: TGTGCCAGCAGTTTATCACAGACAGGGGTCTTACCCTACGAGCAGTACTTC
V: TRBV6-1; size: -; J: TRBJ2-5; D: -; CDR3: CASSMSMAETQYF; DNA: TGTGCCAGCAGTATGTCAATGGCTGAGACCCAGTACTTC
V: TRBV7-3; size: once; J: TRBJ2-3; D: TRBD2; CDR3: CASSLNSGGSTDTQYF; DNA: TGTGCCAGCAGCTTAAATTCGGGGGGGAGCACAGATACGCAGTATTTT
V: TRBV2; size: -; J: TRBJ2-7; D: TRBD1; CDR3: CASSPDGTAFYEQYF; DNA: TGTGCCAGCAGTCCCGACGGGACAGCATTCTACGAGCAGTACTTC
V: TRBV28; size: -; J: TRBJ2-7; D: TRBD1; CDR3: CATGDRRGEQYF; DNA: TGTGCCACAGGGGACAGGAGGGGCGAGCAGTACTTC
V: TRBV5-1; size: -; J: TRBJ2-3; D: -; CDR3: CASSLSPPADTQYF; DNA: TGCGCCAGCAGCTTATCTCCTCCCGCAGATACGCAGTATTTT
V: TRBV2; size: once; J: TRBJ1-2; D: -; CDR3: CASRLDRTNDYGYTF; DNA: TGTGCCAGCAGACTGGACAGAACTAACGACTATGGCTACACCTTC
V: TRBV5-1; size: -; J: TRBJ2-3; D: TRBD2; CDR3: CASMTSGGDTQYF; DNA: TGCGCCAGCATGACTAGCGGGGGAGATACGCAGTATTTT
V: TRBV4-1; size: -; J: TRBJ2-5; D: -; CDR3: CASSQDLETQYF; DNA: TGCGCCAGCAGCCAAGATTTAGAGACCCAGTACTTC
V: TRBV11-3; size: -; J: TRBJ2-5; D: -; CDR3: CASSRIRLETQYF; DNA: TGTGCCAGCAGCAGGATCCGTTTGGAGACCCAGTACTTC
V: TRBV7-9; size: -; J: TRBJ2-3; D: TRBD1; CDR3: CASSFGTGGTDTQYF; DNA: TGTGCCAGCAGCTTCGGGACAGGGGGCACAGATACGCAGTATTTT
V: TRBV2; size: few; J: TRBJ2-3; D: -; CDR3: CASSEEHLSTDTQYF; DNA: TGTGCCAGCAGTGAGGAACACCTTAGCACAGATACGCAGTATTTT
V: TRBV6-5; size: -; J: TRBJ2-7; D: -; CDR3: CASSPTSYSYEQYF; DNA: TGTGCCAGCAGCCCGACTAGTTACTCCTACGAGCAGTACTTC
V: TRBV7-7; size: -; J: TRBJ2-3; D: -; CDR3: CASSLSGLRQEYTDTQYF; DNA: TGTGCTAGCAGCTTATCCGGACTCAGACAGGAGTACACAGATACGCAGTATTTT
V: TRBV29-1; size: -; J: TRBJ2-5; D: -; CDR3: CSGQSRKETQYF; DNA: TGCAGCGGGCAGAGTCGGAAGGAGACCCAGTACTTC
V: TRBV19; size: -; J: TRBJ2-2; D: -; CDR3: CASIERGRGTGELFF; DNA: TGTGCCAGTATCGAGCGGGGCAGGGGCACCGGGGAGCTGTTTTTT
V: TRBV9; size: few; J: TRBJ2-1; D: TRBD2; CDR3: CASSRMGGYNEQFF; DNA: TGTGCCAGCAGTCGGATGGGGGGGTACAATGAGCAGTTCTTC
V: TRBV5-4; size: -; J: TRBJ1-2; D: -; CDR3: CASSLGGENYGYTF; DNA: TGTGCCAGCAGCTTGGGAGGAGAAAACTATGGCTACACCTTC
V: TRBV12-5; size: -; J: TRBJ2-7; D: TRBD1; CDR3: CASGLLDRGPYEQYF; DNA: TGTGCTAGTGGGCTACTCGACAGGGGCCCCTACGAGCAGTACTTC
V: TRBV7-6; size: -; J: TRBJ1-3; D: -; CDR3: CASGVGSGNTIYF; DNA: TGTGCCAGCGGTGTGGGCTCTGGAAACACCATATATTTT
V: TRBV4-3; size: -; J: TRBJ1-1; D: -; CDR3: CASSPLGQLNTEAFF; DNA: TGCGCCAGCAGCCCTCTAGGACAGCTGAACACTGAAGCTTTCTTT
V: TRBV19; size: few; J: TRBJ2-7; D: TRBD1; CDR3: CASRRSTGTGFYEQYF; DNA: TGTGCCAGTAGACGGTCTACCGGGACAGGATTCTACGAGCAGTACTTC
V: TRBV7-9; size: once; J: TRBJ1-4; D: -; CDR3: CASSLVLQLHEKLFF; DNA: TGTGCCAGCAGCTTAGTTTTACAGTTACATGAAAAACTGTTTTTT
V: TRBV5-1; size: -; J: TRBJ1-1; D: TRBD1; CDR3: CASSWIPGDRDNTEAFF; DNA: TGCGCCAGCAGCTGGATACCCGGGGACAGGGATAACACTGAAGCTTTCTTT
V: TRBV2; size: -; J: TRBJ2-2; D: -; CDR3: CASRLDFNGELFF; DNA: TGTGCCAGCAGACTCGACTTTAACGGGGAGCTGTTTTTT
V: TRBV10-3; size: -; J: TRBJ2-1; D: TRBD2; CDR3: CAISDPTSGRESSYNEQFF; DNA: TGTGCCATCAGTGACCCGACTAGCGGGAGGGAGAGCTCCTACAATGAGCAGTTCTTC
V: TRBV5-1; size: -; J: TRBJ2-1; D: -; CDR3: CASSLGGDEQFF; DNA: TGCGCCAGCAGCTTGGGAGGGGATGAGCAGTTCTTC
V: TRBV7-9; size: -; J: TRBJ1-5; D: -; CDR3: CASSSTGIGNQPQHF; DNA: TGTGCCAGCAGCTCTACAGGGATAGGCAATCAGCCCCAGCATTTT
V: TRBV9; size: -; J: TRBJ1-4; D: -; CDR3: CASSVRGGEKLFF; DNA: TGTGCCAGCAGCGTGAGGGGAGGCGAAAAACTGTTTTTT
V: TRBV5-1; size: -; J: TRBJ2-3; D: TRBD2; CDR3: CASSLITGGLTDTQYF; DNA: TGCGCCAGCAGCTTGATTACGGGGGGGCTTACAGATACGCAGTATTTT
V: TRBV18; size: -; J: TRBJ2-5; D: -; CDR3: CASKSYGRVGETQYF; DNA: TGTGCCAGCAAAAGTTACGGGAGAGTAGGTGAGACCCAGTACTTC
V: TRBV9; size: -; J: TRBJ2-3; D: -; CDR3: CASSVGPGDTQYF; DNA: TGTGCCAGCAGCGTAGGGCCTGGTGATACGCAGTATTTT
V: TRBV5-4; size: -; J: TRBJ1-3; D: -; CDR3: CASSTRTATSGNTIYF; DNA: TGTGCCAGCAGCACCCGGACAGCGACCTCTGGAAACACCATATATTTT
V: TRBV9; size: -; J: TRBJ1-2; D: -; CDR3: CASSMRGNGYTF; DNA: TGTGCCAGCAGCATGAGAGGGAATGGCTACACCTTC
V: TRBV28; size: -; J: TRBJ1-4; D: -; CDR3: CASSQTGVMRELFF; DNA: TGTGCCAGCAGCCAGACAGGCGTAATGAGGGAACTGTTTTTT
V: TRBV6-4; size: -; J: TRBJ1-5; D: TRBD1; CDR3: CASRYRGGPQHF; DNA: TGTGCCAGCAGGTACAGGGGTGGGCCCCAGCATTTT
V: TRBV6-5; size: -; J: TRBJ1-1; D: -; CDR3: CAIHASKAEAFF; DNA: TGTGCCATCCACGCGAGTAAAGCTGAAGCTTTCTTT
V: TRBV27; size: few; J: TRBJ2-2; D: -; CDR3: CASRRPGGGGTGELFF; DNA: TGTGCCAGCAGGAGGCCGGGGGGCGGGGGCACCGGGGAGCTGTTTTTT
V: TRBV5-1; size: -; J: TRBJ1-1; D: TRBD1; CDR3: CTSNRGLNTEAFF; DNA: TGCACCAGTAACAGGGGGCTGAACACTGAAGCTTTCTTT
V: TRBV5-1; size: -; J: TRBJ2-6; D: -; CDR3: CASSFQAGTGANVLTF; DNA: TGCGCCAGCAGCTTTCAGGCAGGGACTGGGGCCAACGTCCTGACTTTC
V: TRBV5-4; size: -; J: TRBJ1-3; D: TRBD1; CDR3: CASSSIYRGLTGGNTIYF; DNA: TGTGCCAGCAGCTCGATTTACAGGGGGCTGACAGGTGGAAACACCATATATTTT
V: TRBV2; size: -; J: TRBJ1-2; D: -; CDR3: CASSENLALYGYTF; DNA: TGTGCCAGCAGTGAGAACTTGGCGCTGTATGGCTACACCTTC
V: TRBV6-1; size: -; J: TRBJ2-1; D: -; CDR3: CASSESWGFSYNEQFF; DNA: TGTGCCAGCAGTGAATCTTGGGGTTTCTCCTACAATGAGCAGTTCTTC
V: TRBV2; size: -; J: TRBJ2-3; D: -; CDR3: CASSGDSTDTQYF; DNA: TGTGCCAGCAGTGGGGACAGCACAGATACGCAGTATTTT
V: TRBV7-9; size: -; J: TRBJ2-1; D: TRBD1; CDR3: CASSLGDRGYNEQFF; DNA: TGTGCCAGCAGCTTAGGGGACAGGGGGTACAATGAGCAGTTCTTC
V: TRBV27; size: -; J: TRBJ1-4; D: TRBD1; CDR3: CASSSGTVNEKLFF; DNA: TGTGCCAGCAGTTCAGGGACAGTTAATGAAAAACTGTTTTTT
V: TRBV18; size: -; J: TRBJ1-6; D: -; CDR3: CASSRIPPGLGDSPLHF; DNA: TGTGCCAGCTCACGGATCCCCCCCGGGTTGGGGGATTCACCCCTCCACTTT
V: TRBV19; size: -; J: TRBJ1-6; D: TRBD1; CDR3: CASSIRQGTDALHF; DNA: TGTGCCAGTAGTATCCGACAGGGCACGGATGCCCTCCACTTT